These 29 T cell receptor beta chains came from one sample sequenced in a study of cytomegalovirus exposure and HLA in healthy donors. With 60 Vbeta and 13 Jbeta primers, the PCR was carried out. Sequencing used immunoSEQ multiplex PCR; TCRdb keeps in-frame clones, though not all of them. The sample includes approximately 130,000 clones, around three fifths of them seen just once. What was sequenced was PBMCs. The receptors shown here come from a woman between 40 and 55 years old in good health and CMV-seronegative.

This sequence joins TRBV5-1 and TRBJ2-7, with 8 bases lining up with TRBD1. The CDR3 loop spans 15 amino acids. Germline assignment: CDR1 SGHRS and CDR2 YFSETQ. Trimming removed 4 bases from V and 7 bases from J; junction bases left unmatched: 13. The CDR3 sequence is CASSPDRGWGEEQYF. The CDR3, as DNA: TGCGCCAGCAGCCCCGACAGGGGCTGGGGCGAGGAGCAGTACTTC.

The CDR3 DNA reads as TGTGCCTGGAGTGGAGGGATCCATGGCTACACCTTC. Translated: CAWSGGIHGYTF. This chain uses TRBV30 with TRBJ1-2; D gene ambiguous. The CDR3 runs to 12 residues. V dropped 1 base and J dropped 6 bases, with 9 bases sitting between them. Germline loops: CDR1 GTSNPN, CDR2 SVGIG (reference sequence).

The chain is built from TRBV7-2 and TRBJ2-1; 15 nucleotides match TRBD2. Germline CDR1 SGHTA, CDR2 FQGNSA. Losses at the gene ends were 4 bases for V and 8 bases for J; bases not matched to a gene: 6. The CDR3 sequence is 16 residues long. The CDR3 spells CASSSGLAGGRDEQFF. The DNA of the CDR3 is TGTGCCAGCAGCTCCGGACTAGCGGGGGGGCGGGATGAGCAGTTCTTC.

The rearrangement links TRBV19 to TRBJ2-6; 10 bases line up with TRBD1. CDR1 and CDR2 (germline): LNHDA, SQIVND (reference sequence). The CDR3 is 18 amino acids. V shed 5 bases and J 0 bases; nucleotides not matched to a gene: 7. CDR3 in amino acids: CASSGDRGPSSGANVLTF. The CDR3 nucleotides are TGTGCCAGTAGTGGGGACAGGGGACCGAGCTCTGGGGCCAACGTCCTGACTTTC.

The count of this clone is one. The chain combines TRBV7-2 with TRBJ2-2; TRBD1 matches at 12 bases. Losses at the gene ends were 3 bases for V and 7 bases for J; bases not matched to a gene: 3. The CDR3 contains 15 residues. CDR1 and CDR2 from the germline V gene are SGHTA and FQGNSA. CDR3 residues: CASSFRDRGLGELFF. In nucleotides, the CDR3 is TGTGCCAGCAGCTTCCGGGACAGGGGGCTCGGGGAGCTGTTTTTT.

The chain is built from TRBV5-1 and TRBJ1-3, with D unresolved. Germline loops: CDR1 SGHRS, CDR2 YFSETQ. Trimming took off 0 bases at V and 0 bases at J, with 4 bases between the two ends. The CDR3 length is 14 residues. The CDR3 sequence is CASSLASSGNTIYF. In nucleotides, the CDR3 is TGCGCCAGCAGCTTGGCTTCCTCTGGAAACACCATATATTTT.

CDR3 in amino acids: CASSWGQGSYEQYF. CDR3 DNA sequence: TGTGCCAGCAGCTGGGGACAGGGGAGCTACGAGCAGTACTTC. This chain links TRBV5-6 with TRBJ2-7; 10 bases fit TRBD1. The CDR3 contains 14 residues. Germline V gene sequence: CDR1 SGHDT, CDR2 YYEEEE. J lost 3 bases, V lost 3 bases, and 3 bases had no gene match.

The rearrangement uses TRBV29-1 and TRBJ2-1; 8 bases are shared with TRBD2. Germline trimming cut 6 bases from V and 4 bases from J; bases unmatched to any gene: 5. The CDR3 is made up of 13 amino acids. Per germline, CDR1 SQVTM and CDR2 ANQGSEA. DNA for the CDR3: TGCAGCGTAGCGGGAGACAGGTACAATGAGCAGTTCTTC. Amino acids: CSVAGDRYNEQFF.

This chain links TRBV6-5 with TRBJ2-2; D might be TRBD1 (5 bases). Trimming removed 5 bases from V and 3 bases from J, with 13 bases in between. This CDR3 has 15 residues. Germline V gives CDR1 MNHEY, CDR2 SVGAGI. DNA for the CDR3: TGTGCCAGCAGTCCCTGGGGCTCCTACACCGGGGAGCTGTTTTTT. This gives the protein CASSPWGSYTGELFF.

The chain has TRBV4-1 and TRBJ1-1; D possibly corresponds to TRBD1 (5 bases). Trimming left V 0 bases short and J 4 bases short, with 15 bases between. CDR1 and CDR2 (germline): MGHRA, YSYEKL. CDR3 size: 16 residues. The CDR3 DNA reads TGCGCCAGCAGCCAAGAGAGCAGCAGGGTAGGCACTGAAGCTTTCTTT. This sequence encodes CASSQESSRVGTEAFF.

The CDR3 DNA is TGTGCCAGCAGCTTAGGCGGGGAGGGGCCAACTAATGAAAAACTGTTTTTT. It is translated as CASSLGGEGPTNEKLFF. The J gene is TRBJ1-4, the V gene TRBV7-2; TRBD1 is a possible D gene (5 bases). The CDR3 totals 17 residues. Germline assignment: CDR1 SGHTA and CDR2 FQGNSA. V lost 1 base and J lost 0, with 12 bases in between.

This chain joins TRBV2 and TRBJ2-5; tentatively, D is TRBD2 (5 bases). The CDR3 has 12 amino acids. Trimming took off 6 bases at V and 6 bases at J, with 11 bases between the two ends. Germline CDR1 and CDR2: SNHLY and FYNNEI. The CDR3 region has the DNA TGTGCCAGCAGCGGCGGAGGAAAGACCCAGTACTTC. Its protein is CASSGGGKTQYF.

The rearrangement links TRBV15 to TRBJ2-3; 7 bases agree with TRBD2. This CDR3 comprises 18 residues. V dropped 0 bases and J dropped 5; count of bases not matched to a gene: 14. CDR1 and CDR2 (germline): LNHNV, YYDKDF (reference sequence). The CDR3 region is CATSRDTPERGLKDTQYF. CDR3 nucleotides: TGTGCCACCAGCAGAGATACCCCCGAGCGGGGACTAAAAGATACGCAGTATTTT.

This clone was recorded a few times. The chain recombines TRBV28 with TRBJ2-7; unclear D gene. CDR1 is MDHEN, CDR2 SYDVKM, per germline. This CDR3 is 12 amino acids long. Trimming removed 4 bases at V and 7 bases at J, with 11 bases between. The CDR3 here is CASSSIRSEQYF. For the CDR3, the DNA is TGTGCCAGCAGTTCGATTCGGTCTGAGCAGTACTTC.

V is TRBV7-2 and J is TRBJ2-5; TRBD2 agrees at 8 bases. The CDR3 totals 15 residues. Trimming at V came to 5 bases and at J to 5 bases, leaving 10 bases not matched to a gene. CDR1 SGHTA and CDR2 FQGNSA come from the germline V gene. CDR3 region: CASSQGLALSETQYF. The CDR3 DNA reads TGTGCCAGCAGCCAAGGACTAGCTTTGTCGGAGACCCAGTACTTC.

The gene calls are TRBV14 and TRBJ2-2; TRBD1 is a possible D gene (6 bases). Trimming left V 2 bases short and J 3 bases short, with 10 bases between. The CDR3 contains 15 residues. Germline V gene sequence: CDR1 SGHDN, CDR2 FVKESK. Here the CDR3 DNA reads TGTGCCAGCAGCCAACCCCAGGGGTACACCGGGGAGCTGTTTTTT. This codes for CASSQPQGYTGELFF.

This chain joins TRBV2 and TRBJ2-2, with TRBD2 identical over 9 bases. CDR3 size: 16 residues. Germline V gene data show CDR1 as SNHLY and CDR2 as FYNNEI. The V segment lost 7 bases and the J segment 1 base; nucleotides outside the gene matches: 7. CDR3 nucleotides: TGTGCCAGCATTTTAGCGGGGGCCGAGAACACCGGGGAGCTGTTTTTT. This translates into CASILAGAENTGELFF.

The CDR3, as DNA: TGTGCCAGCAGCGACAGGGGCACAGATACGCAGTATTTT. Its protein product is CASSDRGTDTQYF. The chain joins TRBV27 to TRBJ2-3; 7 bases agree with TRBD1. Germline V gene lookup returns CDR1 MNHEY and CDR2 SMNVEV (reference sequence). Trimming removed 6 bases from V and 1 base from J; junction bases left unmatched: 1. The CDR3 consists of 13 residues.

The rearrangement uses TRBV5-1 and TRBJ2-7, with 7 bases aligning to TRBD1. The V gene's germline CDR1 is SGHRS and CDR2 YFSETQ. The trim removed 2 bases at V and 3 bases at J, leaving 5 bases unmatched. This CDR3 spans 14 amino acids. In DNA, the CDR3 is TGCGCCAGCAGCTTACTCAGGGGGATCTACGAGCAGTACTTC. Its translation: CASSLLRGIYEQYF.

The genes are TRBV5-1 and TRBJ1-2, with D tentatively TRBD1 (5 bases). Trimming removed 0 bases at V and 4 bases at J, with 28 bases between. Germline V gene lookup returns CDR1 SGHRS and CDR2 YFSETQ. The CDR3 totals 20 residues. CDR3: CASSLVGLNWTGGGGYGYTF. The CDR3 region has the DNA TGCGCCAGCAGCTTGGTAGGTCTTAATTGGACGGGAGGTGGGGGCTATGGCTACACCTTC.

The chain uses TRBV19 and TRBJ2-5; perhaps TRBD1 as D (6 bases). The V gene lost 6 bases and the J gene lost 0 bases, with 11 bases spanning the gap. This CDR3 has 14 amino acids. The germline CDR1 and CDR2 sequences are LNHDA and SQIVND (reference sequence). In nucleotides, the CDR3 is TGTGCCAGTAGCCCCTGGACAGACCAAGAGACCCAGTACTTC. Its protein is CASSPWTDQETQYF. The full variable domain, with the rest looked up from reference TRBV19 and TRBJ2-5, is DGGITQSPKYLFRKEGQNVTLSCEQNLNHDAMYWYRQDPGQGLRLIYYSQIVNDFQKGDIAEGYSVSREKKESFPLTVTSAQKNPTAFYLCASSPWTDQETQYFGPGTRLLVL.

About this clone itself: Compared with germline, one end of the junction differs, possibly owing to a read error. The rearrangement links TRBV2 to TRBJ2-1, with D perhaps TRBD1 (6 bases). Germline V gives CDR1 SNHLY, CDR2 FYNNEI. The CDR3 spans 13 residues. In DNA, the CDR3 is TGTGCCAGCAGCTCGGGACAAGGGAATGAACAGTTCTTC. Protein: CASSSGQGNEQFF.

The chain recombines TRBV7-8 with TRBJ2-1; D might be TRBD2 (5 bases). The germline V gene has CDR1 SGHVS and CDR2 FQNEAQ. CDR3 length equals 15 residues. Trimming removed 5 bases at V and 10 bases at J, with 21 bases between. In DNA, the CDR3 is TGTGCCAGCAGCAGTCCGGCCTGGCTTTCGGGGGAGCAGTTCTTC. This sequence encodes CASSSPAWLSGEQFF.

This chain uses TRBV5-6 with TRBJ2-1, with D tentatively TRBD2 (5 bases). V shed 0 bases and J shed 3 bases, with 10 bases lying between them. CDR1 SGHDT and CDR2 YYEEEE come from the germline V gene. The CDR3 spans 15 residues. The CDR3 DNA is TGTGCCAGCAGCTTGGGTCTAGCAGACTACAATGAGCAGTTCTTC. Protein sequence: CASSLGLADYNEQFF.

This chain joins TRBV5-4 and TRBJ1-1; D ambiguous. The CDR3 contains 13 residues. V lost 4 bases and J lost 1, with 8 bases in between. Germline CDR1 is SGHNT and CDR2 is YYREEE (reference sequence). In DNA form, the CDR3 reads TGTGCCAGCAGCGATGGCCCGAACACTGAAGCTTTCTTT. It encodes CASSDGPNTEAFF. Full variable domain (remainder filled in from reference TRBV5-4 and TRBJ1-1): ETGVTQSPTHLIKTRGQQVTLRCSSQSGHNTVSWYQQALGQGPQFIFQYYREEENGRGNFPPRFSGLQFPNYSSELNVNALELDDSALYLCASSDGPNTEAFFGQGTRLTVV.

This clone has a single count. This sequence joins TRBV4-2 and TRBJ2-3, with 11 bases aligning to TRBD2. The ends lost 0 bases at V and 2 bases at J; junction bases unmatched: 4. CDR3 size: 17 residues. The germline CDR1 and CDR2 sequences are LGHNA and YNFKEQ. The CDR3 region is CASSQEGSGGATDTQYF. CDR3 in DNA: TGTGCCAGCAGCCAAGAGGGTAGCGGGGGGGCCACAGATACGCAGTATTTT.

This clone was observed many times. The J gene is TRBJ1-4, the V gene TRBV13; 7 bases are a match to TRBD1. Germline CDR1 and CDR2: PRHDT and FYEKMQ (reference sequence). The J segment lost 10 bases and the V segment lost 5 bases, leaving 19 bases of the junction unmatched. This CDR3 region has 17 residues. CDR3 residues: CASSIGTVTSHGGKLFF. CDR3 DNA sequence: TGTGCCAGCAGCATCGGGACAGTGACATCGCACGGTGGAAAACTGTTTTTT.

This clone has more than one count but fewer than ten. This chain links TRBV10-2 with TRBJ2-2; 12 nucleotides agree with TRBD1. V lost 9 bases to trimming and J lost 6 bases; unmatched junction nucleotides: 8. Germline V gene sequence: CDR1 WSHSY, CDR2 SAAADI. This CDR3 contains 15 residues. The CDR3 sequence is CASKGQGASAGELFF. CDR3 DNA: TGCGCCAGTAAGGGACAGGGGGCATCCGCCGGGGAGCTGTTTTTT.

In this sample, this clone turned up a few times. In nucleotides, the CDR3 is TGCGCCAGCAGCGGTAGCGGGGGCCCAGCGGATACGCAGTATTTT. It specifies CASSGSGGPADTQYF. This chain links TRBV5-1 with TRBJ2-3; 9 bases line up with TRBD2. The CDR3 consists of 15 residues. Germline V gives CDR1 SGHRS, CDR2 YFSETQ. The junction had 9 bases not matched to a gene; V was cut back by 4 bases and J by 6 bases.